This T cell receptor beta chain derives from a study of T-cell memory formation after mild COVID-19. Via MiXCR, TCRdb re-called the 5' RACE reads, giving one row per CDR3 protein. The data show under 550,000 distinct CDR3 sequences, under 20% seen once. This clonotype showed up just a few times. The CDR3 covers 15 residues. Trimming at V came to 8 bases and at J to 0 bases, leaving 7 bases not matched to a gene. Germline assignment: CDR1 WSHSY and CDR2 SAAADI. The TCR sequence derives from a young man who had mild COVID-19 (a few samples of this study predate the infection). Cell type and time point are not known. The rearrangement uses TRBV10-2 and TRBJ2-7; 10 bases align to TRBD1. The sample comprised PBMCs or a T cell subset sorted from them (not recorded which). CDR3 nucleotide sequence: TGCGCCAGCCGTTTGGGACAGGGGTCCTCCTACGAGCAGTACGTC. Translating gives CASRLGQGSSYEQYV.